The subject of this entry is one T cell receptor beta chain. These data come from a study of blood T cell repertoires in COVID-19. As for the study in general: COVID-19 samples from acute and convalescent phases originated in the United States, Italy and Spain. From T cells, B-cell-depleted T cells, or PBMCs came the material, which was cDNA or gDNA.

Germline V gene data show CDR1 as SGHAT and CDR2 as FQNNGV. The CDR3 is 17 residues long. Trimming took 5 bases from V and 3 from J, leaving 22 bases between them. Per the original data handling: Amplification of reference gene primers was used by the study to estimate nucleated cell counts. Sequencing used immunoSEQ multiplex PCR; TCRdb keeps in-frame clones, though not all of them. That table furnishes V, J and clone size, whereas the DNA furnished D and trimming. The repertoire consists of tens of thousands of clones, with roughly 90% occurring once and the leading ten covering more than 10%. This chain links TRBV11-2 with TRBJ1-1, with a weak D call TRBD1 (6 bases). The TCR comes from a human donor in a cohort sampled during active COVID-19. Source material: peripheral blood. The CDR3 is CASSHRGLGGLDTEAFF. DNA for the CDR3: TGTGCCAGCAGCCATAGAGGGTTGGGGGGGCTCGACACTGAAGCTTTCTTT.